The sample holds a few counts of the clone carrying this T cell receptor (beta chain). A TCRbeta library incorporating unique molecular identifiers was prepared. TCRdb passed the PCR reads through MiXCR, listing each CDR3 protein once. The sample has 100,000 to 150,000 distinct CDR3 sequences, roughly 23% seen once. The data were obtained in a study of T-cell reconstitution after alpha-beta-depleted transplantation in children. V was shortened by 1 base and J by 1 base, with 8 bases between the two germline ends. From germline, CDR1 is DFQATT and CDR2 SNEGSKA (reference sequence). The CDR3 is made up of 13 amino acids.

Sample: PBMCs, mostly from graft donor cells, taken 180 days after TCRalphabeta/CD19-depleted stem cell transplant. This sequence originates from a male patient between 2 and 15 years old who had a stem cell transplant for chronic granulomatous disease, so the T cells may come from the graft donor. The chain combines TRBV20-1 with TRBJ2-7; D possibly matches TRBD1 or TRBD2 (5 bases each). CDR3 protein: CSARGDGSYEQYF. The CDR3 nucleotides read TGCAGTGCTAGAGGGGACGGATCCTACGAGCAGTACTTC.